Below, one T cell receptor beta chain is given with its context. The antigen is undetermined. Expressed TCRB transcripts were sequenced because the isolated RNA had all been reverse transcribed beforehand. The assay was immunoSEQ multiplex PCR, and TCRdb's table has in-frame clones only and misses some. Counted here are 160,000 or so clones, roughly 10% occurring once; the ten biggest clones make up roughly 2%. Isolation of CD4+ naive, central memory, regulatory and stem cell-like memory cells was achieved by sorting via CD45RO/CCR7/CD25/CD127/CD95/CD27. The data stem from a study of beta chain features in type 1 diabetes. The study's findings and limits: All four CD4+ subsets from Type 1 diabetes patients carried moderately but significantly shorter TCRB CDR3s. Still unanswered here is whether HLA type influences TCRB rearrangement.

The sequencing input was central memory CD4+ T cells from blood. This receptor was obtained from a man aged 18 to 35 in good health.

CDR3 bases: TGTGCCAGCAGACACAGGGAAAGGATGGATGAGCAGTTCTTC. Its translation: CASRHRERMDEQFF. J is TRBJ2-1 and V is TRBV28, with D perhaps TRBD1 (6 bases). The ends were cut back, 6 bases at V and 8 bases at J, with 17 bases in the middle. This CDR3 spans 14 amino acids. Germline V gene sequence: CDR1 MDHEN, CDR2 SYDVKM.